This is a list of T cell receptor beta chains from one sample in a study of cytomegalovirus exposure and HLA in healthy donors. Profiled with immunoSEQ multiplex PCR; TCRdb holds only in-frame clones, not every one. The table lists fewer than 250,000 clones, over 80% of them singletons. The specimen was PBMCs. These receptors came from a woman aged 25 to 39 in good health and CMV-seropositive. Each CDR3 is given with its conserved first and last residue.

j_call	v_call	cdr3_aa
TRBJ2-2	TRBV6-5	CASTLHEYTGELFF
TRBJ1-2	TRBV10-3	CAISEVGQSKSYGYTF
TRBJ2-7	TRBV30	CAWSVLGYEQYF
TRBJ1-5	TRBV28	CASIEVNTSNQPQHF
TRBJ2-1	TRBV7-9	CASSPQGATSYNEQFF
TRBJ2-5	TRBV9	CASSIRGLGQETQYF
TRBJ2-2	TRBV6-1	CASSERGTTMAGELFF
TRBJ1-1	TRBV30	CAWSLERNTEAFF
TRBJ2-3	TRBV15	CATSSGGPKDTQYF
TRBJ1-2	TRBV30	CAWSGASGYTF
TRBJ2-7	TRBV5-1	CASSRQGSYEQYF
TRBJ2-5	TRBV28	CASRGHAQETQYF
TRBJ2-7	TRBV7-6	CASSSTSGRDSYEQYF
TRBJ1-5	TRBV28	CASSPPFGAGAKSNQPQHF
TRBJ2-1	TRBV11-2	CASSTRRAGEQFF
TRBJ1-1	TRBV2	CASSDFLNTEAFF
TRBJ2-1	TRBV7-3	CASSLGHPPYNEQFF
TRBJ2-3	TRBV5-1	CASSDRVIDTQYF
TRBJ2-7	TRBV19	CASTPGNTYEQYF
TRBJ2-5	TRBV29-1	CSGTGGWETQYF
TRBJ2-7	TRBV7-2	CASSLLVRRESSYEQYF
TRBJ2-3	TRBV13	CASSLLAGGLSTDTQYF
TRBJ2-7	TRBV7-2	CASSLGLSGYEQYF
TRBJ1-1	TRBV4-1	CASSQQGAGTEAFF
TRBJ2-2	TRBV7-6	CASSLGASGFAGELFF
TRBJ1-1	TRBV29-1	CSVAETSDTEAFF
TRBJ1-1	TRBV5-1	CASSPETGEAFF
TRBJ1-2	TRBV7-2	CASSLDPAASNYGYTF
TRBJ2-2	TRBV23-1	CASSHYLPQVNTGELFF
TRBJ1-1	TRBV30	CAWSLARGTEAFF
TRBJ2-5	TRBV29-1	CSVGQGGETQYF
TRBJ1-3	TRBV5-1	CASSSGQGEDTIYF
TRBJ1-1	TRBV18	CASSPQGGTEAFF
TRBJ1-3	TRBV5-6	CASSSTISPGNTIYF
TRBJ2-1	TRBV28	CASVGQGRSYNEQFF
TRBJ1-3	TRBV5-6	CASSFLAGQGLDTIYF
TRBJ2-2	TRBV19	CASSMWGKGPGELFF
TRBJ1-2	TRBV19	CASKNYGYTF
TRBJ2-1	TRBV5-1	CASSLQLDHLNNEQFF
TRBJ1-1	TRBV5-5	CASSGGFGAFF
TRBJ2-5	TRBV28	CASSSNNLETQYF